The 22 T cell receptor beta chains given below trace back to one sample, sequenced in a study of T-cell memory formation after mild COVID-19. TCRdb independently ran MiXCR on the 5' RACE reads; one entry per CDR3 protein. This sample has about 150,000 distinct CDR3 sequences; 20% to 25% occur once, and the top ten carry roughly 24%. The specimen sequenced was PBMCs or a T cell subset sorted from them (not recorded which). The receptors stem from an adult woman who had mild COVID-19 (a few samples of this study predate the infection). Cell type and time point are not known.

The chain combines TRBV12-3 or TRBV12-4 with TRBJ2-1, with 10 bases aligning to TRBD1. With 6 bases clipped from V and 6 bases from J, the junction kept 8 bases outside the gene matches. This CDR3 is built from 15 residues. CDR3 DNA sequence: TGTGCCAGCAGACTGGACAGGGGGACGGCCAATGAGCAGTTCTTC. This sequence encodes CASRLDRGTANEQFF.

V and J are TRBV4-1 and TRBJ1-1; a weak D match, TRBD1 (6 bases). The CDR3 covers 13 residues. Germline-derived CDR1 and CDR2 are MGHRA and YSYEKL. Trimming took 5 bases from V and 4 from J, leaving 11 bases between them. The CDR3 sequence is CASSSQGVTEAFF. For the CDR3, the DNA is TGCGCCAGCAGCTCACAGGGAGTCACTGAAGCTTTCTTT.

This chain uses TRBV4-1 with TRBJ2-7; D possibly uses TRBD1 or TRBD2 (5 bases each). From germline, CDR1 is MGHRA and CDR2 YSYEKL. Trimming removed 1 base from V and 3 bases from J, with 16 bases in between. The length of the CDR3 is 16 residues. The CDR3 region has the DNA TGCGCCAGCAGCCAAGCGGGGACGGCGGCCTTCTACGAGCAGTACTTC. It translates to CASSQAGTAAFYEQYF.

CDR3 amino acids: CAWSYGQIYGYTF. In DNA form, the CDR3 reads TGTGCCTGGAGCTACGGACAAATCTATGGCTACACCTTC. J is TRBJ1-2 and V is TRBV30; tentatively, D is TRBD1 (5 bases). V dropped 3 bases and J dropped 4 bases, with 12 bases sitting between them. This CDR3 spans 13 amino acids. In germline, CDR1 is GTSNPN, CDR2 SVGIG (reference sequence).

The sample holds a few counts of this clonotype. The V call is TRBV20-1, the J call TRBJ2-5, with D possibly being TRBD1 or TRBD2 (6 bases each). The germline gives CDR1 DFQATT, CDR2 SNEGSKA (reference sequence). The CDR3 consists of 15 residues. Trimming cost V 0 bases and J 5 bases, with 16 bases left between them. CDR3 residues: CSARDPAGAGETQYF. The CDR3 DNA reads as TGCAGTGCTAGAGATCCCGCAGGGGCGGGGGAGACCCAGTACTTC.

The V call is TRBV9, the J call TRBJ2-1; 9 bases are shared with TRBD2. J lost 9 bases, V lost 0 bases, and 7 bases had no gene match. The CDR3 length is 15 residues. CDR1 is SGDLS, CDR2 YYNGEE, per germline. CDR3 sequence reads: CASSVALAGGREQFF. CDR3 nucleotides: TGTGCCAGCAGCGTAGCACTGGCGGGGGGGCGTGAGCAGTTCTTC.

The CDR3 nucleotides are TGTGCCACCAGTGATTTGACCCCGTTAGGAAGACAGGATACGCAGTATTTT. This translates into CATSDLTPLGRQDTQYF. The chain combines TRBV24-1 with TRBJ2-3, with D possibly matching TRBD1 (5 bases). CDR1 and CDR2 from the germline V gene are KGHDR and SFDVKD. Trimming cost V 0 bases and J 6 bases, with 18 bases left between them. The CDR3 has 17 residues.

In this sample, this clonotype turned up a few times. The chain joins TRBV7-6 to TRBJ2-5; 9 bases fit TRBD2. The CDR3 totals 14 residues. V was clipped by 3 bases and J by 2 bases; unmatched bases: 1. Germline V gives CDR1 SGHVS, CDR2 FNYEAQ. As DNA, the CDR3 is TGTGCCAGCAGCTTCAGCGGGGGGCAAGAGACCCAGTACTTC. It yields the protein CASSFSGGQETQYF.

This chain links TRBV7-9 with TRBJ2-7; no clear D. The CDR3 has 16 residues. Germline V lookup: CDR1 SEHNR, CDR2 FQNEAQ (reference sequence). V was clipped by 4 bases and J by 0 bases, with 16 bases between them. The CDR3 region has the DNA TGTGCCAGCAGCTCCATCGCTGTTGTAGACTCCTACGAGCAGTACTTC. Residues: CASSSIAVVDSYEQYF.

This chain's CDR3 is CASAAGSYNEQFF. CDR3 DNA sequence: TGTGCCAGTGCTGCGGGATCCTACAATGAGCAGTTCTTC. The chain combines TRBV9 with TRBJ2-1; D perhaps matches TRBD2 (6 bases). Per germline, CDR1 SGDLS and CDR2 YYNGEE. V was pared by 8 bases and J by 1 base, with 10 bases between. The CDR3 contains 13 residues.

This clonotype showed up just a few times. The gene calls are TRBV7-6 and TRBJ2-3; 12 bases match TRBD2. Germline trimming cut 5 bases from V and 5 bases from J; bases unmatched to any gene: 5. Germline V gene data show CDR1 as SGHVS and CDR2 as FNYEAQ. The CDR3 loop spans 15 amino acids. CDR3 region: CASSPLAGGGDTQYF. CDR3 in DNA: TGTGCCAGCAGCCCACTAGCGGGGGGAGGAGATACGCAGTATTTT.

This clonotype has just a few counts. The rearrangement links TRBV20-1 to TRBJ1-1; D uncertain. This CDR3 contains 16 residues. Germline V gene lookup returns CDR1 DFQATT and CDR2 SNEGSKA (reference sequence). V was trimmed by 1 base and J by 1 base, leaving 16 bases between them. This CDR3 reads CSARGLKDFPNTEAFF. The CDR3 DNA is TGCAGTGCTAGAGGTTTAAAGGATTTCCCGAACACTGAAGCTTTCTTT.

The chain is built from TRBV6-2 or TRBV6-3 and TRBJ2-7, with D possibly matching TRBD2 (6 bases). Trimming shortened V by 10 bases and J by 1 base, and 14 bases separated the two germline ends. Germline assignment: CDR1 MNHEY and CDR2 SVGEGT. The CDR3 consists of 13 residues. Here the CDR3 DNA reads TGTGCCACTCAGCTAGCGAATTCCTACGAGCAGTACTTC. This sequence encodes CATQLANSYEQYF.

This sequence joins TRBV4-1 and TRBJ2-5; 10 nucleotides match TRBD2. Germline V gives CDR1 MGHRA, CDR2 YSYEKL. The trim removed 4 bases at V and 5 bases at J, leaving 7 bases unmatched. This CDR3 has 15 residues. The CDR3 protein is CASSPYSGGQETQYF. The CDR3 DNA reads as TGCGCCAGCAGCCCCTATAGCGGGGGGCAGGAGACCCAGTACTTC.

This clonotype was seen only a few times. J is TRBJ1-1 and V is TRBV20-1, with unresolved D. CDR3 length: 13 residues. Germline CDR1 reads DFQATT; CDR2 reads SNEGSKA (reference sequence). Trimming stripped 0 bases from V and 1 base from J, with 6 bases between. CDR3 protein: CSARDPRNTEAFF. The CDR3 coding sequence is TGCAGTGCTAGAGATCCGAGGAACACTGAAGCTTTCTTT.

The CDR3 nucleotides read TGTGCCAGCAGCTTCGGGGACACAGATACGCAGTATTTT. As protein: CASSFGDTDTQYF. The chain joins TRBV7-8 to TRBJ2-3, with TRBD2 as a possible D gene (5 bases). The CDR3 is made up of 13 amino acids. Per the germline V gene, CDR1 is SGHVS and CDR2 is FQNEAQ. V lost 3 bases, J lost 2 bases, and 6 bases lay in between.

This clonotype was seen a handful of times. V and J are TRBV9 and TRBJ2-3, with D perhaps TRBD1 (6 bases). Trimming left V 3 bases short and J 5 bases short, with 19 bases between. The CDR3 contains 16 residues. CDR1 is SGDLS, CDR2 YYNGEE, per germline. CDR3 in amino acids: CASSASGAPTGDTQYF. CDR3 DNA sequence: TGTGCCAGCAGCGCGTCAGGGGCCCCTACGGGAGATACGCAGTATTTT.

This clonotype was detected only a few times. The rearrangement uses TRBV4-3 and TRBJ2-4, with D possibly TRBD1 on 6 matching bases. CDR1 and CDR2 (germline): LGHNA, YSLEER. Trimming took 0 bases from V and 5 from J, leaving 17 bases between them. This CDR3 contains 17 residues. The CDR3 loop reads CASSQEYDRMGENIQYF. The CDR3 nucleotides are TGCGCCAGCAGCCAAGAGTACGACAGGATGGGCGAAAACATTCAGTACTTC.

This clonotype was counted between two and nine times. The chain couples TRBV9 to TRBJ2-7; possible D gene TRBD1, 6 bases. Trimming left V 3 bases short and J 7 bases short, with 11 bases between. The CDR3 is 12 residues long. Germline V lookup: CDR1 SGDLS, CDR2 YYNGEE. CDR3 region: CASSAGQGEQYF. The CDR3 DNA sequence: TGTGCCAGCAGCGCGGGGCAGGGGGAGCAGTACTTC. Using reference TRBV9 and TRBJ2-7 for the parts outside the CDR3, the full variable domain is DSGVTQTPKHLITATGQRVTLRCSPRSGDLSVYWYQQSLDQGLQFLIQYYNGEERAKGNILERFSAQQFPDLHSELNLSSLELGDSALYFCASSAGQGEQYFGPGTRLTVT.

The sample holds a few counts of this clonotype. The V gene is TRBV30, the J gene TRBJ2-2; D call uncertain. V gave up 2 bases and J gave up 8 bases, with 12 bases separating them. The CDR3 is 13 amino acids. Germline CDR1 and CDR2: GTSNPN and SVGIG (reference sequence). DNA of the CDR3: TGTGCCTGGAGTAAAGGGCCCCCGGGGGAGCTGTTTTTT. It is translated as CAWSKGPPGELFF.

The CDR3 region is CSARAGVLGLANQPQHF. The CDR3 DNA reads as TGCAGTGCTAGAGCAGGGGTTCTAGGTTTGGCCAATCAGCCCCAGCATTTT. The rearrangement uses TRBV20-1 and TRBJ1-5, with D maybe TRBD1 (6 bases). In germline, CDR1 is DFQATT, CDR2 SNEGSKA (reference sequence). The CDR3 loop spans 17 amino acids. V was shortened by 1 base and J by 3 bases, with 19 bases between the two germline ends.

This chain joins TRBV4-1 and TRBJ1-1, with a tentative D call TRBD1 (5 bases). V lost 4 bases, J lost 2 bases, and 14 bases lay in between. Germline V gene data show CDR1 as MGHRA and CDR2 as YSYEKL. This CDR3 has 15 residues. CDR3 region: CASSLSGLGNTEAFF. CDR3 sequence (DNA): TGCGCCAGCAGCCTATCGGGACTGGGAAACACTGAAGCTTTCTTT.